Below are 24 T cell receptor beta chains sequenced from a single sample in a study of T cells in Graves' hyperthyroidism and ophthalmopathy. Amplification yielded TCR beta CDR3 regions, with RNA transcripts as the source. The HTBI set primed first-round TCR CDR3 RT-PCR. TCRdb ran MiXCR on the multiplex PCR reads and lists one entry per CDR3 protein. The sample holds some 200,000 distinct CDR3 sequences; roughly a sixth are singletons and the top ten take approximately 50%. The sequencing sample was made of blood. Receptors were obtained from a man over 45 with Graves' hyperthyroidism.

This clonotype was counted at least ten times. The V gene is TRBV7-3, the J gene TRBJ1-1; tentative D call: TRBD1 (5 bases). This CDR3 is built from 13 residues. Germline values: CDR1 SGHTA, CDR2 FQGTGA. The ends were cut back, 5 bases at V and 8 bases at J, with 15 bases in the middle. This CDR3 is CASSLNTGTEAFF. The CDR3 DNA reads TGTGCCAGCAGCCTAAACACCGGGACCGAAGCTTTCTTT.

Points on this clonotype: This may be a read error, as it is one base from a much larger clone. V gene TRBV18 combines with J gene TRBJ2-2, with D perhaps TRBD1 (5 bases). V lost 0 bases to trimming and J lost 4 bases, with 9 bases between them. This CDR3 is 15 amino acids long. The germline V gene has CDR1 KGHSH and CDR2 LQKENI. The CDR3 nucleotides are TGTGCCAGCTCACCACCGGGGCCCCCCACCGGGGAGCTGTTTTTT. Translation gives CASSPPGPPTGELFF.

This clonotype came up many times. This rearrangement joins TRBV12-3 or TRBV12-4 to TRBJ2-1; 8 bases map to TRBD1. The CDR3 totals 14 residues. After removal of 6 bases from V and 7 bases from J, the junction contained 8 bases not matched to a gene. The CDR3 reads CASSPWTGKNEQFF. In DNA, the CDR3 is TGTGCCAGCAGCCCCTGGACAGGGAAAAATGAGCAGTTCTTC.

Many counts were recorded for this clonotype. The chain couples TRBV18 to TRBJ2-3; TRBD2 might be the D (5 bases). The CDR3 totals 16 residues. V gave up 3 bases and J gave up 1 base, with 14 bases separating them. Germline CDR1 and CDR2: KGHSH and LQKENI. The DNA of the CDR3 is TGTGCCAGCTCACCGAGGAGGATGGTGGGCACAGATACGCAGTATTTT. Translation: CASSPRRMVGTDTQYF. Complete variable domain (other parts from reference TRBV18 and TRBJ2-3): NAGVMQNPRHLVRRRGQEARLRCSPMKGHSHVYWYRQLPEEGLKFMVYLQKENIIDESGMPKERFSAEFPKEGPSILRIQQVVRGDSAAYFCASSPRRMVGTDTQYFGPGTRLTVL.

This clonotype was recorded many times. The chain combines TRBV5-1 with TRBJ2-1; the match to TRBD2 covers 8 bases. The germline CDR1 and CDR2 sequences are SGHRS and YFSETQ. This CDR3 comprises 15 residues. J gave up 4 bases and V 4 bases, and 7 bases lay outside the gene matches. The CDR3 DNA is TGCGCCAGCAGCATATCGCTAGCGGGTTACAATGAGCAGTTCTTC. Its protein product is CASSISLAGYNEQFF. The entire variable domain, with the rest obtained from reference TRBV5-1 and TRBJ2-1, is as follows: KAGVTQTPRYLIKTRGQQVTLSCSPISGHRSVSWYQQTPGQGLQFLFEYFSETQRNKGNFPGRFSGRQFSNSRSEMNVSTLELGDSALYLCASSISLAGYNEQFFGPGTRLTVL.

This clonotype has more than one count but fewer than ten. This chain connects TRBV12-5 to TRBJ2-3; a weak D match, TRBD2 (6 bases). V lost 1 base and J 6 bases, leaving 17 bases between the germline ends. The CDR3 runs 16 residues. The germline gives CDR1 LGHNT, CDR2 FRNRAP. The CDR3 spells CASGLGSGTSTDTQYF. In nucleotides, the CDR3 is TGTGCTAGTGGTTTGGGATCAGGGACTTCTACTGATACGCAGTATTTT.

In this sample, this clonotype turned up a few times. J is TRBJ2-4 and V is TRBV27; D perhaps matches TRBD2 (5 bases). Trimming left V 6 bases short and J 0 bases short, with 12 bases between. Per germline, CDR1 MNHEY and CDR2 SMNVEV (reference sequence). The CDR3 totals 15 residues. In DNA form, the CDR3 reads TGTGCCAGCAGGCGGACTGCTGAAGCCAAAAACATTCAGTACTTC. Translation: CASRRTAEAKNIQYF.

The chain links TRBV6-1 to TRBJ2-7, with TRBD1 matching 9 bases. Germline CDR1 MNHNS, CDR2 SASEGT. The CDR3 is 15 residues long. J lost 2 bases, V lost 6 bases, and 8 bases had no gene match. The CDR3 sequence: CASRERQGGAYEQYF. Written as DNA, the CDR3 is TGTGCCAGCAGAGAAAGACAGGGGGGCGCCTACGAGCAGTACTTC.

CDR3 protein: CASSQEPGLIYGYTF. CDR3 nucleotide sequence: TGCGCCAGCAGCCAAGAGCCGGGCCTGATCTATGGCTACACCTTC. This chain uses TRBV4-1 with TRBJ1-2; D unresolved. V was clipped by 0 bases and J by 4 bases, with 12 bases between them. The CDR3 runs to 15 residues. Germline V lookup: CDR1 MGHRA, CDR2 YSYEKL.

This clonotype was detected many times. The chain is built from TRBV20-1 and TRBJ2-7; 10 positions agree with TRBD1. After removal of 3 bases from V and 4 bases from J, the junction contained 18 bases not matched to a gene. This CDR3 has 18 residues. Germline-derived CDR1 and CDR2 are DFQATT and SNEGSKA (reference sequence). Here the CDR3 reads CSASSPLLTGQGNYEQYF. CDR3 bases: TGCAGTGCTAGCAGCCCGTTGCTGACGGGACAGGGGAATTACGAGCAGTACTTC.

Details on this clonotype: The missing conserved phenylalanine or tryptophan at the end of this CDR3 makes a read error likely. This CDR3 is CSAFRGRSTGELFL. The CDR3 coding sequence is TGCAGTGCGTTCCGGGGGCGCAGCACCGGGGAGCTGTTTTTA. This sequence joins TRBV20-1 and TRBJ2-2; possibly TRBD1 or TRBD2 for D (6 bases each). Germline V gene data show CDR1 as DFQATT and CDR2 as SNEGSKA (reference sequence). Trimming removed 6 bases from V and 4 bases from J, with 15 bases in between. This CDR3 region has 14 residues.

This sequence joins TRBV19 and TRBJ2-6, with 11 bases lining up with TRBD1. There are 16 residues in the CDR3. After removal of 5 bases from V and 2 bases from J, the junction contained 2 bases not matched to a gene. Germline V gene data show CDR1 as LNHDA and CDR2 as SQIVND (reference sequence). The DNA of the CDR3 is TGTGCCAGTAGTCCGGGACAGGGGGCTGGGGCCAACGTCCTGACTTTC. Amino acids: CASSPGQGAGANVLTF.

The rearrangement links TRBV5-6 to TRBJ1-1, with 7 bases fitting TRBD1. J lost 5 bases, V lost 0 bases, and 4 bases had no gene match. The CDR3 spans 14 residues. CDR1 is SGHDT, CDR2 YYEEEE, per germline. DNA of the CDR3: TGTGCCAGCAGCTTGGAAGGGGGCGGGACTGAAGCTTTCTTT. As protein: CASSLEGGGTEAFF.

In this sample, this clonotype turned up a few times. This sequence joins TRBV5-4 and TRBJ1-2, with 9 bases identical to TRBD1. The CDR3 is made up of 12 amino acids. In germline, CDR1 is SGHNT, CDR2 YYREEE (reference sequence). After removal of 3 bases from V and 8 bases from J, the junction contained 2 bases not matched to a gene. CDR3 loop: CASSWDRAGYTF. CDR3 sequence (DNA): TGTGCCAGCAGCTGGGACAGGGCCGGCTACACCTTC.

The chain uses TRBV19 and TRBJ2-2; either TRBD1 or TRBD2 may supply D (6 bases each). The CDR3 loop spans 20 amino acids. Trimming removed 11 bases at V and 0 bases at J, with 31 bases between. Germline V lookup: CDR1 LNHDA, CDR2 SQIVND (reference sequence). The CDR3 is CAGCVERGVCQLANTGELFF. Here the CDR3 DNA reads TGTGCCGGCTGCGTAGAAAGGGGGGTCTGTCAGCTCGCGAACACCGGGGAGCTGTTTTTT.

This clonotype was found many times. The chain employs TRBV7-6 and TRBJ2-5, with 10 bases matching TRBD2. The CDR3 has 17 residues. Germline-derived CDR1 and CDR2 are SGHVS and FNYEAQ. Trimming at V came to 1 base and at J to 5 bases, leaving 10 bases not matched to a gene. In nucleotides, the CDR3 is TGTGCCAGCAGCTTAGGGCTAGCGGGAGAGATGCGGGAGACCCAGTACTTC. Translated, it gives CASSLGLAGEMRETQYF. The complete variable domain, with remaining parts taken from reference TRBV7-6 and TRBJ2-5, reads GAGVSQSPRYKVTKRGQDVALRCDPISGHVSLYWYRQALGQGPEFLTYFNYEAQQDKSGLPNDRFSAERPEGSISTLTIQRTEQRDSAMYRCASSLGLAGEMRETQYFGPGTRLLVL.

This clonotype has at least ten counts. The CDR3 here is CASSTDPGLGEQYF. In DNA, the CDR3 is TGTGCCAGCAGTACAGATCCGGGGTTAGGCGAGCAGTACTTC. The chain joins TRBV11-2 to TRBJ2-7; weak D call: TRBD2 (5 bases). The CDR3 runs 14 residues. V lost 6 bases, J lost 6 bases, and 18 bases lay in between. Per the germline V gene, CDR1 is SGHAT and CDR2 is FQNNGV.

This clonotype was counted many times. V usage is TRBV15 and J usage is TRBJ2-5; the D gene could be TRBD1 or TRBD2 (7 bases each). Germline values: CDR1 LNHNV, CDR2 YYDKDF (reference sequence). Trimming pared 4 bases from V and 3 bases from J, leaving 18 bases between. The CDR3 totals 16 residues. CDR3 DNA: TGTGCCACCAGCATATCGACAGGGAGGGCAGAAGAGACCCAGTACTTC. It yields the protein CATSISTGRAEETQYF.

This clonotype was counted ten times or more. The chain recombines TRBV7-9 with TRBJ2-7; D ambiguous. The CDR3 runs to 14 residues. Looked up from germline, CDR1 is SEHNR and CDR2 is FQNEAQ (reference sequence). The V end lost 5 bases, the J end lost 3 bases, and 14 bases lay between the germline ends. CDR3 residues: CASSLDNWNYEQYF. The CDR3 nucleotides are TGTGCCAGCAGCCTCGACAACTGGAACTACGAGCAGTACTTC.

DNA for the CDR3: TGCGCCAGCAGCCAGGGGGACAGCGAGACAGATACGCAGTATTTT. It is translated as CASSQGDSETDTQYF. The V gene is TRBV5-1, the J gene TRBJ2-3; 7 bases are shared with TRBD1. This CDR3 region has 15 residues. Germline loops: CDR1 SGHRS, CDR2 YFSETQ. The junction had 8 bases not matched to a gene; V was cut back by 4 bases and J by 3 bases.

This clonotype was counted at least ten times. This chain joins TRBV11-2 and TRBJ2-1; D is possibly TRBD1 (5 bases). The V end lost 1 base, the J end lost 3 bases, and 10 bases lay between the germline ends. This CDR3 spans 15 amino acids. Germline-derived CDR1 and CDR2 are SGHAT and FQNNGV. The CDR3: CASSLGRVSYNEQFF. CDR3 in DNA: TGTGCCAGCAGCTTAGGCAGGGTGAGCTACAATGAGCAGTTCTTC.

The table lists this clonotype with many counts. The chain links TRBV18 to TRBJ1-1, with D tentatively TRBD1 (5 bases). The V gene's germline CDR1 is KGHSH and CDR2 LQKENI. Trimming cost V 3 bases and J 1 base, with 9 bases left between them. The CDR3 runs to 14 residues. The CDR3 DNA reads TGTGCCAGCTCACCGACAGCTGCGAACACTGAAGCTTTCTTT. It translates to CASSPTAANTEAFF.

V and J are TRBV5-5 and TRBJ1-1; 7 bases match TRBD1. This CDR3 is built from 15 residues. V shed 3 bases and J 11 bases; nucleotides not matched to a gene: 16. Germline V CDR1 and CDR2: SGHKS, YYEKEE (reference sequence). The CDR3: CASSSRDSLLPGAFF. DNA for the CDR3: TGTGCCAGCAGCTCCCGGGACAGTTTACTTCCTGGGGCTTTCTTT.

The chain couples TRBV5-5 to TRBJ2-2; 12 nucleotides line up with TRBD1. V dropped 5 bases and J dropped 7; count of bases not matched to a gene: 9. The CDR3 is 16 residues long. The germline V gene encodes CDR1 SGHKS and CDR2 YYEKEE (reference sequence). Here the CDR3 reads CASSIGTGGRRGELFF. CDR3 DNA sequence: TGTGCCAGCAGTATCGGGACAGGGGGCCGGCGCGGGGAGCTGTTTTTT. The variable domain in full, with the rest retrieved from reference TRBV5-5 and TRBJ2-2, is DAGVTQSPTHLIKTRGQQVTLRCSPISGHKSVSWYQQVLGQGPQFIFQYYEKEERGRGNFPDRFSARQFPNYSSELNVNALLLGDSALYLCASSIGTGGRRGELFFGEGSRLTVL.